This is a list of T cell receptor beta chains from one sample in a study of cytotoxic CD8 clonotypes in ibrutinib-treated CLL. Method: immunoSEQ multiplex PCR; TCRdb's copy keeps in-frame clones and lacks some. The sample yields roughly 150,000 clones, nearly 90% seen once. The material sequenced was PBMCs, taken at disease progression, from a patient treated with ibrutinib. The receptor source for this set is a human donor with chronic lymphocytic leukemia. Both conserved end residues are part of each CDR3. Each record gives: clone size, V gene, D gene, J gene, CDR3 DNA, CDR3 protein. A D gene is named only where the DNA matches it firmly. Expanded clones get a size class; other rows say once, few or many, or leave the size out.

.,TRBV13,TRBD2,TRBJ2-1,TGTGCCAGCAGCACTCGACTAGCGGGAGTCACCTACAATGAGCAGTTCTTC,CASSTRLAGVTYNEQFF
once,TRBV18,TRBD2,TRBJ2-7,TGTGCCAGCTCATACTTTTCTAGCGGGATAGATAGGGAGCAGTACTTC,CASSYFSSGIDREQYF
.,TRBV5-6,TRBD2,TRBJ2-1,TGTGCCAGCAGCTTGAGACTAGCTGGCAATGAGCAGTTCTTC,CASSLRLAGNEQFF
few,TRBV27,TRBD2,TRBJ2-7,TGTGCCAGCAGTTTATCCCAGCGGGACGGATACGAGCAGTACTTC,CASSLSQRDGYEQYF
.,TRBV11-2,TRBD2,TRBJ2-1,TGTGCCAGCAGCCTGTGGACTAGCGGGGTAAATGAGCAGTTCTTC,CASSLWTSGVNEQFF
.,TRBV6-5,.,TRBJ2-2,TGTGCCAGCAGTTACGAAAACACCGGGGAGCTGTTTTTT,CASSYENTGELFF
.,TRBV5-6,.,TRBJ2-7,TGTGCCAGCAGCACCTCCTACGAGCAGTACTTC,CASSTSYEQYF
.,TRBV7-2,.,TRBJ1-4,TGTGCCAGCAGCTTACTGGGTAATGAAAAACTGTTTTTT,CASSLLGNEKLFF
.,TRBV6-1,TRBD1,TRBJ1-2,TGTGCCAGCAGTGATCAGGGACAGACCTTGGGCGGCTACACCTTC,CASSDQGQTLGGYTF
.,TRBV2,.,TRBJ2-7,TGTGCCAGCGTCGAGGGCGGCTACGAGCAGTACTTC,CASVEGGYEQYF
.,TRBV14,TRBD1,TRBJ2-1,TGTGCCAGCAGCTTCCGGACAGGGAGCGCCTACAATGAGCAGTTCTTC,CASSFRTGSAYNEQFF
.,TRBV18,.,TRBJ1-1,TGTGCCAGCTCAGACACAGGAGGAGGGAACACTGAAGCTTTCTTT,CASSDTGGGNTEAFF
.,TRBV19,.,TRBJ1-2,TGTGCCAGTACCATGGCCGATAGGGGCTATGGCTACACCTTC,CASTMADRGYGYTF
.,TRBV30,.,TRBJ1-3,TGTGCCTGGCGGGGACGGCTCTCTGGAAACACCATATATTTT,CAWRGRLSGNTIYF
.,TRBV6-1,.,TRBJ1-1,TGTGCCAGCAGGGTGTCGGGGGGCACTGAAGCTTTCTTT,CASRVSGGTEAFF
once,TRBV7-3,TRBD2,TRBJ2-1,TGTGCCAGCAGCGACCATCGGACTAGCGGGACGTACAATGAGCAGTTCTTC,CASSDHRTSGTYNEQFF
.,TRBV18,.,TRBJ2-7,TGTGCCAGCTCACCTCGTCTTTCCTACGAGCAGTACTTC,CASSPRLSYEQYF
.,TRBV18,TRBD2,TRBJ2-1,TGTGCCAGCTCACCACAGGGTAGCGGGAGGACGGCATACAATGAGCAGTTCTTC,CASSPQGSGRTAYNEQFF
.,TRBV7-2,.,TRBJ2-1,TGTGCCAGCAGGCGGCTGTCCCCTGGGGGTGAGCAGTTCTTC,CASRRLSPGGEQFF
.,TRBV27,.,TRBJ1-1,TGTGCCAGCAGGCACAGTGGGGGGGAGACTGAAGCTTTCTTT,CASRHSGGETEAFF